This entry features one T cell receptor (beta chain) sequence. Its antigen is not identified. Assay used: immunoSEQ multiplex PCR; TCRdb lists only in-frame clones, some missing. The table shows around 40,000 clones, with 65% to 90% occurring only once. These data belong to a study of OX40 agonist ivuxolimab in advanced cancers. Findings and caveats of the study: Some nonresponders likewise displayed low normalized T-cell clonal expansion.

Autoimmune disease history or systemic immunosuppression disqualified patients. This CDR3 has 10 residues. V lost 8 bases, J lost 7 bases, and 6 bases lay in between. Germline V gene data show CDR1 as MNHEY and CDR2 as SMNVEV (reference sequence). Source: CD4+ or CD8+ T cells sorted from blood, taken in a trial of the OX40 agonist ivuxolimab. This receptor was obtained from an adult with an advanced solid tumor such as melanoma, head and neck, liver or kidney cancer. V and J are TRBV27 and TRBJ1-5, with D hard to call. The CDR3 DNA sequence: TGTGCCAGCCCCGGGCAGCCCCAGCATTTT. Protein sequence: CASPGQPQHF.